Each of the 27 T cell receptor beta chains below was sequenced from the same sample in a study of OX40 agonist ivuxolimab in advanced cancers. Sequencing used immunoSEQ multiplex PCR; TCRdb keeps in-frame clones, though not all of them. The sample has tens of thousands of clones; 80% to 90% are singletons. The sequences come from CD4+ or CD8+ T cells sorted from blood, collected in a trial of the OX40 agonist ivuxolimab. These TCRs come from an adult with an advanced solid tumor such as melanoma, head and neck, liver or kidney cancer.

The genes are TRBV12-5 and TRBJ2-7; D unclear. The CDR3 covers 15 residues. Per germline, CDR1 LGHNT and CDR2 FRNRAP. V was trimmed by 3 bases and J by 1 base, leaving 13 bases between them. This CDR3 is CASGFGTRSSYEQYF. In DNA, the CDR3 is TGTGCTAGTGGTTTCGGTACCCGCAGTTCCTACGAGCAGTACTTC.

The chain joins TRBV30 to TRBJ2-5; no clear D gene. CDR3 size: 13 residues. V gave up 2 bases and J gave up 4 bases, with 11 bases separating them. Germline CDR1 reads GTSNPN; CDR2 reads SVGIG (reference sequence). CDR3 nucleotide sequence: TGTGCCTGGAGTATACTGAACCCAGAGACCCAGTACTTC. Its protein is CAWSILNPETQYF.

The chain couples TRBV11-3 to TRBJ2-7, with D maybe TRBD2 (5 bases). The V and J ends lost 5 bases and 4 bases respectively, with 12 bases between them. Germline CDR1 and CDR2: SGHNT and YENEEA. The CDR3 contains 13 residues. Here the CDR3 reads CASSIPRGYEQYF. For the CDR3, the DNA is TGTGCCAGCAGCATCCCCCGAGGGTACGAGCAGTACTTC.

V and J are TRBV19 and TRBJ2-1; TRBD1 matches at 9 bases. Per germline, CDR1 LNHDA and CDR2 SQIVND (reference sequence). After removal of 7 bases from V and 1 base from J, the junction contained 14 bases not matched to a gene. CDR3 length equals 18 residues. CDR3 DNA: TGTGCCAGTACCCGGGACAGGGCCCGGTTGGGTTCCTACAATGAGCAGTTCTTC. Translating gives CASTRDRARLGSYNEQFF.

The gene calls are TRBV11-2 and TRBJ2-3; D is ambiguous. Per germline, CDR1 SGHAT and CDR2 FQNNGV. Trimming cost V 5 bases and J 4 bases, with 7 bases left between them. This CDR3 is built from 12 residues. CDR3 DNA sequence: TGTGCCAGCAGCACCGAAGCAGATACGCAGTATTTT. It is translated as CASSTEADTQYF. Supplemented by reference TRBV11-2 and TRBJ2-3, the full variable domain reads EAGVAQSPRYKIIEKRQSVAFWCNPISGHATLYWYQQILGQGPKLLIQFQNNGVVDDSQLPKDRFSAERLKGVDSTLKIQPAKLEDSAVYLCASSTEADTQYFGPGTRLTVL.

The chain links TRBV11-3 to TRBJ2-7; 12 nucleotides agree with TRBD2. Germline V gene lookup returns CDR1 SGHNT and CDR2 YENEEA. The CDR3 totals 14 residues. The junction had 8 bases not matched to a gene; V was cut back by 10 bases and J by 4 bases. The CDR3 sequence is CATPRTSGTYEQYF. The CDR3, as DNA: TGTGCCACCCCCAGGACTAGCGGGACTTACGAGCAGTACTTC.

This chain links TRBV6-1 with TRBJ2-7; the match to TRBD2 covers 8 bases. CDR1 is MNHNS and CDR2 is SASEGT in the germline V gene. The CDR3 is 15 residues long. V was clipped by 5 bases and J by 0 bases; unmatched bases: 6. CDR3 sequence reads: CASSSPSGGSYEQYF. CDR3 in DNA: TGTGCCAGCAGTTCCCCCAGCGGGGGCTCCTACGAGCAGTACTTC.

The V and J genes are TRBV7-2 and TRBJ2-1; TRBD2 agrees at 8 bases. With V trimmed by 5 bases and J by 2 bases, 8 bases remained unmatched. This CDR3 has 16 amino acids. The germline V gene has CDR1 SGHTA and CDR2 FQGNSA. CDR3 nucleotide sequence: TGTGCCAGCAGCCCGCGGGGGGCTTGGGCCTACAATGAGCAGTTCTTC. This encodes CASSPRGAWAYNEQFF.

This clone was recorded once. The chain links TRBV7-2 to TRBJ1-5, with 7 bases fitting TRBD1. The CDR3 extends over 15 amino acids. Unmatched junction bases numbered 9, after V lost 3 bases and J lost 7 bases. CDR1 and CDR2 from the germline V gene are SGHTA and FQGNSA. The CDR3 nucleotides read TGTGCCAGCAGCTTGGAGCAGGGGGGAAGACAGCCCCAGCATTTT. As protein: CASSLEQGGRQPQHF.

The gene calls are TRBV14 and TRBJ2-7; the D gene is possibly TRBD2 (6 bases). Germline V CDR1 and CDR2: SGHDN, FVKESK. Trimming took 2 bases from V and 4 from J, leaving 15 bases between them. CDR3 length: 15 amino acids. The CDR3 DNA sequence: TGTGCCAGCAGCCAATGGGAGGCAGGGATTTACGAGCAGTACTTC. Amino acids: CASSQWEAGIYEQYF.

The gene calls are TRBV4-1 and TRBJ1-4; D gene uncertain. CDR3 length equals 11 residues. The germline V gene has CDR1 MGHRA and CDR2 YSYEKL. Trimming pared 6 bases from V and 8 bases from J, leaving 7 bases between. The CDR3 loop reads CASRGGEKLFF. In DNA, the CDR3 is TGCGCCAGCAGAGGTGGCGAAAAACTGTTTTTT.

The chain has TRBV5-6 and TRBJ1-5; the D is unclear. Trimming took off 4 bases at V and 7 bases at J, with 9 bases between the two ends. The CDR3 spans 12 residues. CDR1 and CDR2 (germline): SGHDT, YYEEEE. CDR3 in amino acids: CASSPSGQPQHF. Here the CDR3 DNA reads TGTGCCAGCAGCCCCTCGGGGCAGCCCCAGCATTTT.

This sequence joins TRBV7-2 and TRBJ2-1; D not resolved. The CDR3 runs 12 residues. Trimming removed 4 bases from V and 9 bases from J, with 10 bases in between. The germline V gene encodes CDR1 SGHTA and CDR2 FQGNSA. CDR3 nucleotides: TGTGCCAGCAGCTCCGGCCGCGGTGAGCAGTTCTTC. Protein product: CASSSGRGEQFF.

CDR3 coding DNA: TGTGCCAGCAGTTACTCGTGGGCAGCAGGGTACACCATATATTTT. Translating gives CASSYSWAAGYTIYF. The genes are TRBV6-5 and TRBJ1-3, with a possible D match to TRBD1 (5 bases). The V gene's germline CDR1 is MNHEY and CDR2 SVGAGI. V was cut by 0 bases and J by 8 bases, with 14 bases left in between. The CDR3 loop spans 15 amino acids.

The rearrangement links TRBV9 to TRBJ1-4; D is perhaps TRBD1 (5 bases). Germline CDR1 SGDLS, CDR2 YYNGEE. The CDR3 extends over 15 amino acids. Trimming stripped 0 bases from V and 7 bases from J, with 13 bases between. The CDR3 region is CASSVESGRGEKLFF. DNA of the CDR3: TGTGCCAGCAGCGTAGAATCGGGGAGGGGTGAAAAACTGTTTTTT.

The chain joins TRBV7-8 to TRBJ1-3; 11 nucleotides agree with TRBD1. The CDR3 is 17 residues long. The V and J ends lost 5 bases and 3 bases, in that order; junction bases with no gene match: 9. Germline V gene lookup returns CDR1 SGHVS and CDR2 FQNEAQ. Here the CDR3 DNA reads TGTGCCAGCAGCCTCACCGGGACAGGGGGTTTTGGAAACACCATATATTTT. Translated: CASSLTGTGGFGNTIYF.

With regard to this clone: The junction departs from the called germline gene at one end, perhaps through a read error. CDR3 DNA sequence: TGTGCCAGCAGCTTCCGGGACAGTAACGATGGCTACACCTTC. Protein: CASSFRDSNDGYTF. The chain carries TRBV5-6 and TRBJ1-2, with 7 bases identical to TRBD1. This CDR3 has 14 amino acids. The germline CDR1 and CDR2 sequences are SGHDT and YYEEEE. Looking up the rest from reference TRBV5-6 and TRBJ1-2 gives the full variable domain: DAGVTQSPTHLIKTRGQQVTLRCSPKSGHDTVSWYQQALGQGPQFIFQYYEEEERQRGNFPDRFSGHQFPNYSSELNVNALLLGDSALYLCASSFRDSNDGYTFGSGTRLTVV.

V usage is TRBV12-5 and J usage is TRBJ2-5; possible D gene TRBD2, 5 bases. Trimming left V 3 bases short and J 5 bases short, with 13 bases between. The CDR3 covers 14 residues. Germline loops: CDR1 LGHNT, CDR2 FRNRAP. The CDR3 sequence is CASGLRGLGETQYF. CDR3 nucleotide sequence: TGTGCTAGTGGTTTAAGAGGGTTGGGGGAGACCCAGTACTTC.

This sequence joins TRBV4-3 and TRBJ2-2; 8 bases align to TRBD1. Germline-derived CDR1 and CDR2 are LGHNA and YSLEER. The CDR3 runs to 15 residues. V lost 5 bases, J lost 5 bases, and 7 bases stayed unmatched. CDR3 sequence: CASSWTGTGTGELFF. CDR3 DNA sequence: TGCGCCAGCAGCTGGACCGGGACAGGAACCGGGGAGCTGTTTTTT.

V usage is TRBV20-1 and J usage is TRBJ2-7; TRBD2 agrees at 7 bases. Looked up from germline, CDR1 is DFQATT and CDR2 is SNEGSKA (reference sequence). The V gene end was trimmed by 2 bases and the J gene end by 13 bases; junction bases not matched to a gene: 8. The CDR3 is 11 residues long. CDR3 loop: CSARKAGVVYF. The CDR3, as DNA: TGCAGTGCTAGAAAGGCGGGAGTTGTCTACTTC.

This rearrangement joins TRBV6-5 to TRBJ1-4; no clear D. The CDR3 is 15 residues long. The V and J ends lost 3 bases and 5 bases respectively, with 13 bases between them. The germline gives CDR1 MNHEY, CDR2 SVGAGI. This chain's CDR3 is CASSYSGRGNEKLFF. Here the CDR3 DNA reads TGTGCCAGCAGTTATTCCGGGAGAGGGAATGAAAAACTGTTTTTT.

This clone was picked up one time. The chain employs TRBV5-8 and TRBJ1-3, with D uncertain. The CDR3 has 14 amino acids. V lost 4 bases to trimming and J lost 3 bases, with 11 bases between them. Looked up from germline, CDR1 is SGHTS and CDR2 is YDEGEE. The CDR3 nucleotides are TGTGCCAGCAGCCCCGAAGGGTATGGAAACACCATATATTTT. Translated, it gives CASSPEGYGNTIYF.

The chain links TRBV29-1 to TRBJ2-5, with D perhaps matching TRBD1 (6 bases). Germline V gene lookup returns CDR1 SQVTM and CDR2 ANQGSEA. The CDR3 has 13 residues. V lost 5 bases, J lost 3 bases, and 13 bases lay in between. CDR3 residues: CSVYDDRKETQYF. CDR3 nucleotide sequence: TGCAGCGTTTATGACGACAGGAAAGAGACCCAGTACTTC.

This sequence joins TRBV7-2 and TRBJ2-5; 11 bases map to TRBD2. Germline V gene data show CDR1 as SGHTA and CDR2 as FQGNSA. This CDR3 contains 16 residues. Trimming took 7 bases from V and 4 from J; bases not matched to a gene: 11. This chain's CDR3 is CASNGRGLAAGETQYF. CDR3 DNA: TGTGCCAGCAATGGGCGGGGACTAGCGGCAGGAGAGACCCAGTACTTC. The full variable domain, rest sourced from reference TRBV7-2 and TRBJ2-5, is GAGVSQSPSNKVTEKGKDVELRCDPISGHTALYWYRQSLGQGLEFLIYFQGNSAPDKSGLPSDRFSAERTGGSVSTLTIQRTQQEDSAVYLCASNGRGLAAGETQYFGPGTRLLVL.

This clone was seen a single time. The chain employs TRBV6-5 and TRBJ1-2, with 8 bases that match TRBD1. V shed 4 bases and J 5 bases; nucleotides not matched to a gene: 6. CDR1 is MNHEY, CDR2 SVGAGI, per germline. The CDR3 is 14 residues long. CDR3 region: CASSSGQGVYGYTF. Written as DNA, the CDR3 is TGTGCCAGCAGTTCCGGACAGGGCGTTTATGGCTACACCTTC.

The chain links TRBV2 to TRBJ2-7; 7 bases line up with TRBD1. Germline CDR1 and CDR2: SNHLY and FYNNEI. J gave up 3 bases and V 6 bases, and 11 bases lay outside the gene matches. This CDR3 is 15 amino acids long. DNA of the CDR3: TGTGCCAGCAGAGAGGACAGGTTACCCTTCTACGAGCAGTACTTC. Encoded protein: CASREDRLPFYEQYF.

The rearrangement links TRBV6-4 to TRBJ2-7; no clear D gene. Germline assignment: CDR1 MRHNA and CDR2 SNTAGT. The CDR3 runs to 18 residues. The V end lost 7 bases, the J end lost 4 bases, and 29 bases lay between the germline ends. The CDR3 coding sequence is TGTGCCAGCAATATTTGTACCGAGGCACCCGTTCCGGAATACGAGCAGTACTTC. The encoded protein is CASNICTEAPVPEYEQYF.